Each of the 19 T cell receptor beta chains below was sequenced from the same sample in a study of T cells in Graves' hyperthyroidism and ophthalmopathy. Amplification targeted TCR beta CDR3 regions from RNA transcripts. HTBI primers were employed in a first-round RT-PCR of the TCR CDR3. TCRdb ran MiXCR on the multiplex PCR reads and lists one entry per CDR3 protein. Among fewer than 850,000 distinct CDR3 sequences listed, 17% were seen once. The sequenced sample consisted of blood. The receptors come from a man aged 50 to 59 with Graves' hyperthyroidism.

V usage is TRBV4-1 and J usage is TRBJ1-2, with 8 bases identical to TRBD1. V was clipped by 2 bases and J by 4 bases; unmatched bases: 6. This CDR3 is built from 15 residues. In germline, CDR1 is MGHRA, CDR2 YSYEKL. The CDR3 here is CASSQPADRGYGYTF. The CDR3 DNA reads TGCGCCAGCAGCCAACCCGCCGACAGGGGCTATGGCTACACCTTC.

There are a few counts of this clonotype. V and J are TRBV5-4 and TRBJ2-3, with D hard to call. CDR3 length: 13 amino acids. Germline-derived CDR1 and CDR2 are SGHNT and YYREEE (reference sequence). V gave up 8 bases and J gave up 0 bases, with 10 bases separating them. The CDR3 loop reads CASRAQSTDTQYF. As DNA, the CDR3 is TGTGCCAGTCGTGCACAGAGCACAGATACGCAGTATTTT.

On this clonotype: One junction end does not reproduce the germline sequence, and a read error may be involved. The chain links TRBV2 to TRBJ2-5; a weak D match, TRBD2 (5 bases). Germline-derived CDR1 and CDR2 are SNHLY and FYNNEI. This CDR3 has 10 residues. The CDR3, as DNA: TGTGGCAGCCGCGATTGGACTCAGTACTTC. It yields the protein CGSRDWTQYF.

This clonotype was seen a few times. The rearrangement uses TRBV18 and TRBJ1-5; unclear D gene. V shed 3 bases and J shed 6 bases, with 9 bases lying between them. Germline V gene data show CDR1 as KGHSH and CDR2 as LQKENI. The CDR3 length is 13 residues. The CDR3 is CASSPDSVQPQHF. The DNA for the CDR3 is TGTGCCAGCTCACCTGATTCGGTTCAGCCCCAGCATTTT.

This clonotype was found a few times. This chain joins TRBV30 and TRBJ2-7, with 13 bases matching TRBD2. The V gene end was trimmed by 3 bases and the J gene end by 3 bases; junction bases not matched to a gene: 11. The germline V gene encodes CDR1 GTSNPN and CDR2 SVGIG (reference sequence). CDR3 length: 17 amino acids. The CDR3 region is CAWRGTSGTLPLYEQYF. CDR3 nucleotides: TGTGCCTGGAGGGGGACTAGCGGGACCCTCCCCCTCTACGAGCAGTACTTC.

This clonotype showed up many times. The chain is built from TRBV19 and TRBJ1-1; 7 bases fit TRBD1. Germline V gene sequence: CDR1 LNHDA, CDR2 SQIVND (reference sequence). The ends lost 9 bases at V and 0 bases at J; junction bases unmatched: 4. The CDR3 length is 13 residues. In DNA, the CDR3 is TGTGCCAGCAACAGGGGTATGAACACTGAAGCTTTCTTT. Translating gives CASNRGMNTEAFF. The whole variable domain, remainder taken from reference TRBV19 and TRBJ1-1, is DGGITQSPKYLFRKEGQNVTLSCEQNLNHDAMYWYRQDPGQGLRLIYYSQIVNDFQKGDIAEGYSVSREKKESFPLTVTSAQKNPTAFYLCASNRGMNTEAFFGQGTRLTVV.

The CDR3 nucleotides read TGCGCCAGTGCCGGCGGCTGGGGCAATCAGCCCCAGCATTTT. This gives the protein CASAGGWGNQPQHF. J is TRBJ1-5 and V is TRBV10-2; unclear D gene. Germline values: CDR1 WSHSY, CDR2 SAAADI. Trimming pared 9 bases from V and 2 bases from J, leaving 14 bases between. The CDR3 sequence is 14 residues long.

This clonotype was seen a few times. This sequence joins TRBV29-1 and TRBJ2-1; 8 bases are shared with TRBD1. Unmatched junction bases numbered 9, after V lost 4 bases and J lost 7 bases. The CDR3 has 14 amino acids. Germline CDR1 is SQVTM and CDR2 is ANQGSEA. CDR3 protein: CSVGFRGRRNEQFF. The CDR3 region has the DNA TGCAGCGTTGGTTTCAGGGGGCGCAGAAATGAGCAGTTCTTC.

This clonotype was picked up many times. The chain links TRBV24-1 to TRBJ2-3; possibly TRBD1 for D (8 bases). V was shortened by 4 bases and J by 6 bases, with 13 bases between the two germline ends. Germline CDR1 and CDR2: KGHDR and SFDVKD. CDR3 length: 14 amino acids. CDR3 sequence reads: CATSDDRGGDTQYF. The CDR3 DNA follows: TGTGCCACCAGTGACGACAGGGGAGGGGATACGCAGTATTTT.

This clonotype was counted many times. The chain combines TRBV6-1 with TRBJ1-1; D is unclear. Germline CDR1 MNHNS, CDR2 SASEGT. Deletions cut 7 bases from V and 0 bases from J, with 12 bases between. CDR3 length equals 14 residues. CDR3: CASTLRTMNTEAFF. CDR3 nucleotide sequence: TGTGCCAGCACTCTAAGGACGATGAACACTGAAGCTTTCTTT.

This clonotype was detected ten times or more. V and J are TRBV7-8 and TRBJ2-1, with D possibly being TRBD2 (5 bases). The germline CDR1 and CDR2 sequences are SGHVS and FQNEAQ. Trimming stripped 5 bases from V and 3 bases from J, with 17 bases between. The CDR3 consists of 16 residues. CDR3 sequence: CASSDLAARNYNEQFF. CDR3 DNA: TGTGCCAGCAGCGACCTAGCAGCCCGCAACTACAATGAGCAGTTCTTC.

This clonotype was seen more than once but under ten times. The rearrangement links TRBV4-3 to TRBJ2-2; perhaps D is TRBD1 or TRBD2 (5 bases each). CDR3 length: 14 residues. The V end lost 3 bases, the J end lost 6 bases, and 11 bases lay between the germline ends. In germline, CDR1 is LGHNA, CDR2 YSLEER. The CDR3: CASSHRGDAGELFF. Here the CDR3 DNA reads TGCGCCAGCAGCCATCGTGGGGACGCCGGGGAGCTGTTTTTT.

This clonotype was counted only a few times. The chain is built from TRBV5-1 and TRBJ1-4; 10 positions match TRBD1. The CDR3 consists of 15 residues. J gave up 8 bases and V 4 bases, and 8 bases lay outside the gene matches. Looked up from germline, CDR1 is SGHRS and CDR2 is YFSETQ. This CDR3 is CASSQGTGDGEKLFF. DNA of the CDR3: TGCGCCAGCAGCCAAGGGACAGGGGACGGCGAAAAACTGTTTTTT.

This clonotype was seen repeatedly, ten times or more. The CDR3 region is CASIRAVNTEAFF. The CDR3 DNA reads as TGTGCCAGCATAAGAGCAGTGAACACTGAAGCTTTCTTT. The rearrangement joins TRBV2 to TRBJ1-1; no reliable D call. The CDR3 spans 13 residues. Per germline, CDR1 SNHLY and CDR2 FYNNEI. V shed 7 bases and J shed 0 bases, with 9 bases lying between them.

As to this clonotype: This may come from a read error, since a much larger clone is one base off. V and J are TRBV19 and TRBJ1-5, with D perhaps TRBD1 (6 bases). Germline V gives CDR1 LNHDA, CDR2 SQIVND (reference sequence). The CDR3 totals 15 residues. CDR3 loop: CASNTGYNSNQPPHF. CDR3 DNA: TGTGCCAGTAATACAGGGTATAATAGCAATCAGCCCCCGCATTTT. Looking up the rest from reference TRBV19 and TRBJ1-5 gives the full variable domain: DGGITQSPKYLFRKEGQNVTLSCEQNLNHDAMYWYRQDPGQGLRLIYYSQIVNDFQKGDIAEGYSVSREKKESFPLTVTSAQKNPTAFYLCASNTGYNSNQPPHFGDGTRLSIL.

CDR3: CASSGTRGGTDTQYF. The CDR3 DNA is TGTGCCAGCAGTGGGACTAGAGGGGGCACAGATACGCAGTATTTT. This chain uses TRBV6-1 with TRBJ2-3; 7 nucleotides agree with TRBD2. The CDR3 runs to 15 residues. With 4 bases clipped from V and 1 base from J, the junction kept 5 bases outside the gene matches. The V gene's germline CDR1 is MNHNS and CDR2 SASEGT.

V is TRBV30 and J is TRBJ1-5; D possibly corresponds to TRBD1 (5 bases). Germline V gene sequence: CDR1 GTSNPN, CDR2 SVGIG (reference sequence). The CDR3 totals 13 residues. The ends were cut back, 0 bases at V and 5 bases at J, with 8 bases in the middle. This CDR3 reads CAWSVGGDQPQHF. The CDR3 region has the DNA TGTGCCTGGAGTGTTGGGGGTGATCAGCCCCAGCATTTT.

Concerning this clonotype: Without the conserved terminal phenylalanine or tryptophan, this CDR3 likely stems from a read error. CDR3 residues: CSAAWEMNTEAFL. Written as DNA, the CDR3 is TGCAGTGCAGCGTGGGAAATGAACACTGAAGCTTTCCTT. The chain couples TRBV20-1 to TRBJ1-1; D unresolved. Trimming stripped 6 bases from V and 0 bases from J, with 11 bases between. The V gene's germline CDR1 is DFQATT and CDR2 SNEGSKA (reference sequence). The CDR3 is 13 amino acids.

This clonotype was seen many times. The J gene is TRBJ1-2, the V gene TRBV12-3 or TRBV12-4; perhaps TRBD1 as D (6 bases). Deletions cut 3 bases from V and 4 bases from J, with 15 bases between. This CDR3 spans 15 amino acids. CDR3 sequence reads: CASSFQVQGSYGYTF. In nucleotides, the CDR3 is TGTGCCAGCAGTTTTCAAGTACAGGGTAGCTATGGCTACACCTTC.